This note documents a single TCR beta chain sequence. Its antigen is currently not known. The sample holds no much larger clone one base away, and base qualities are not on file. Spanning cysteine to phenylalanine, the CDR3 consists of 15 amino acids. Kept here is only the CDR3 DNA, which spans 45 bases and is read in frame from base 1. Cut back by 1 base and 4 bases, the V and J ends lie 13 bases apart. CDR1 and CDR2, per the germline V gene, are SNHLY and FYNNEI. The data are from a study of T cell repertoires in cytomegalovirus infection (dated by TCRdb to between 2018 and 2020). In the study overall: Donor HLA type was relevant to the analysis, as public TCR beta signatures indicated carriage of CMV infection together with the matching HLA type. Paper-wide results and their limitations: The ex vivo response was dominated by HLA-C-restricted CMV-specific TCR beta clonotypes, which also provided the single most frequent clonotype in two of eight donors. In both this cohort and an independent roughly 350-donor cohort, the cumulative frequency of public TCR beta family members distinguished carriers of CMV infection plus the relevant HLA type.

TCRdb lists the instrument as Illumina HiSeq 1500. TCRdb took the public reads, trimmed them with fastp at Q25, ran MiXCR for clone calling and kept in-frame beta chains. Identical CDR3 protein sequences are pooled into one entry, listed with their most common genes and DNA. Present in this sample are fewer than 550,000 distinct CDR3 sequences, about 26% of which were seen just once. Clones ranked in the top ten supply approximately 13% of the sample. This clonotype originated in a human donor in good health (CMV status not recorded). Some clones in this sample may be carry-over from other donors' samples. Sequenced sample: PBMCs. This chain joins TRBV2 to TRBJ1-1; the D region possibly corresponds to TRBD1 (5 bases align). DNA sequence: TGTGCCAGCAGTGAAGGGGGACGGAGGAGCACTGAAGCTTTCTTT. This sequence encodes CASSEGGRRSTEAFF.